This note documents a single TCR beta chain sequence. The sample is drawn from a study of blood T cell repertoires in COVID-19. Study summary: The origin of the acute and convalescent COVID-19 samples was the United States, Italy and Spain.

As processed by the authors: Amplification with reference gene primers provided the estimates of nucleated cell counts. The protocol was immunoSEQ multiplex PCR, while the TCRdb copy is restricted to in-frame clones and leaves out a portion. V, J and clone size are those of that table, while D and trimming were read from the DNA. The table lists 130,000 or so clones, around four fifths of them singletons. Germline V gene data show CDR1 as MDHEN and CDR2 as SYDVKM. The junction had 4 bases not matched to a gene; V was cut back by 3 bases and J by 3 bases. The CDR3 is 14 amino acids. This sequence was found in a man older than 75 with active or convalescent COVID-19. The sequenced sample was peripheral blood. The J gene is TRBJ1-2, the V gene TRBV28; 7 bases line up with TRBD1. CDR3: CASSFRDSHYGYTF. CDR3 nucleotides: TGTGCCAGCAGTTTCCGGGACAGTCACTATGGCTACACCTTC.